The 6 T cell receptor beta chains given below trace back to one sample, sequenced in a study of OX40 agonist ivuxolimab in advanced cancers. Data came from immunoSEQ multiplex PCR; TCRdb stores just in-frame clones and leaves some out. The data show around 70,000 clones, about nine tenths seen once. Source: CD4+ or CD8+ T cells sorted from blood, taken in a trial of the OX40 agonist ivuxolimab. The receptors here all came from an adult with an advanced solid tumor such as melanoma, head and neck, liver or kidney cancer.

The chain recombines TRBV9 with TRBJ2-3; 8 bases match TRBD2. The trim removed 0 bases at V and 4 bases at J, leaving 7 bases unmatched. CDR1 is SGDLS, CDR2 YYNGEE, per germline. This CDR3 is 16 amino acids long. CDR3 loop: CASSVGGAGAADTQYF. CDR3 in DNA: TGTGCCAGCAGCGTAGGTGGAGCGGGGGCAGCAGATACGCAGTATTTT.

The chain links TRBV28 to TRBJ2-2; TRBD2 matches 15 bases. Germline trimming cut 5 bases from V and 8 bases from J; bases unmatched to any gene: 3. There are 15 residues in the CDR3. CDR1 and CDR2 (germline): MDHEN, SYDVKM. The chain's CDR3 is CASSLGLAGGGELFF. The CDR3 nucleotides are TGTGCCAGCAGTCTGGGACTAGCGGGAGGAGGGGAGCTGTTTTTT.

The rearrangement joins TRBV27 to TRBJ2-2; 9 positions agree with TRBD1. From germline, CDR1 is MNHEY and CDR2 SMNVEV (reference sequence). V shed 6 bases, J shed 0 bases, and the junction held 5 bases outside the gene matches. The CDR3 spans 16 residues. The CDR3 sequence: CASRGQGNSNTGELFF. The CDR3 DNA reads TGTGCCAGCAGGGGACAGGGAAATTCGAACACCGGGGAGCTGTTTTTT.

The rearrangement uses TRBV9 and TRBJ2-3; D possibly corresponds to TRBD1 (5 bases). With 0 bases removed from V and 2 bases from J, the gap between germline ends came to 13 bases. Per the germline V gene, CDR1 is SGDLS and CDR2 is YYNGEE. The CDR3 has 16 residues. CDR3 in DNA: TGTGCCAGCAGCGTAGCCCCAGGGATTTACACAGATACGCAGTATTTT. Translation: CASSVAPGIYTDTQYF.

The V and J genes are TRBV15 and TRBJ2-3; no reliable D call. Germline CDR1 is LNHNV and CDR2 is YYDKDF (reference sequence). Trimming removed 0 bases from V and 0 bases from J, with 10 bases in between. This CDR3 has 16 amino acids. The CDR3 bases are TGTGCCACCAGCAGAGACAGACTTGCTAGCACAGATACGCAGTATTTT. Amino acids: CATSRDRLASTDTQYF.

The gene calls are TRBV4-3 and TRBJ2-7, with 8 bases matching TRBD2. CDR3 length: 15 amino acids. J gave up 3 bases and V 1 base, and 5 bases lay outside the gene matches. Germline lookup yields CDR1 LGHNA and CDR2 YSLEER. CDR3: CASSQVSGSGYEQYF. DNA of the CDR3: TGCGCCAGCAGCCAAGTAAGCGGGAGCGGCTACGAGCAGTACTTC.